This T cell receptor (beta chain) originates from a study of Ad26.COV2.S vaccination and SARS-CoV-2 variants. For the study at large: By the intramuscular route, Ad26.COV2.S was given once, or twice 56 days apart.

Trimming left V 0 bases short and J 8 bases short, with 13 bases between. This CDR3 has 14 residues. Germline V CDR1 and CDR2: SNHLY, FYNNEI. The data were produced by immunoSEQ multiplex PCR, yet TCRdb's version contains in-frame clones alone and is incomplete. The sample includes more than 300,000 clones, around nine tenths of them seen just once. The treatment was: 15 to 20 received Ad26.COV2.S at low or high dose, single or two shots; 5 received placebo; per-sample allocation not given. Sampling occurred on day 63 after the first vaccine or placebo injection. The sequencing here drew on peripheral blood, taken in a trial of Ad26.COV2.S vaccine versus placebo. This chain joins TRBV2 and TRBJ1-2; no clear D gene. The TCR was taken from a person aged 18-60 years who received the Ad26.COV2.S COVID-19 vaccine or a placebo. CDR3 protein: CASSEARAGHGYTF. The CDR3 region has the DNA TGTGCCAGCAGTGAAGCGAGGGCCGGCCACGGCTACACCTTC.